This TCR beta chain is drawn from a study of sequential checkpoint blockade in melanoma. Turning to the study itself: Randomization was 1:1 between first-line nivolumab→ipilimumab and ipilimumab→nivolumab. After both sequences, patients received maintenance nivolumab.

The treatment here: randomized to nivolumab then ipilimumab (arm A) or the reverse (arm B). No patient had prior DNA-damaging chemotherapy. From thawed PBMCs, live CD3+CD8+ cells negative for CD19 and CD56 were sorted. The germline V and J ends were trimmed by 9 bases and 1 base, with 18 bases remaining between them. Germline V gene sequence: CDR1 PRHDT, CDR2 FYEKMQ (reference sequence). There are 15 residues in the CDR3. TCRdb's table, derived via immunoSEQ multiplex PCR, lists solely in-frame clones and lacks some. The data contain about 32,000 clones, roughly 85% of them seen just once; the ten biggest clones take up about 17%.

The specimen comprised CD8+ T cells sorted from blood (inferred from file names), sampled from a patient given nivolumab and ipilimumab in sequence. The receptor was derived from a human donor with melanoma. This chain uses TRBV13 with TRBJ1-1, with D possibly matching TRBD1 (6 bases). The CDR3 bases are TGTGCCAGTACCCTCGTGAACAGGGCGAACACTGAAGCTTTCTTT. This codes for CASTLVNRANTEAFF.